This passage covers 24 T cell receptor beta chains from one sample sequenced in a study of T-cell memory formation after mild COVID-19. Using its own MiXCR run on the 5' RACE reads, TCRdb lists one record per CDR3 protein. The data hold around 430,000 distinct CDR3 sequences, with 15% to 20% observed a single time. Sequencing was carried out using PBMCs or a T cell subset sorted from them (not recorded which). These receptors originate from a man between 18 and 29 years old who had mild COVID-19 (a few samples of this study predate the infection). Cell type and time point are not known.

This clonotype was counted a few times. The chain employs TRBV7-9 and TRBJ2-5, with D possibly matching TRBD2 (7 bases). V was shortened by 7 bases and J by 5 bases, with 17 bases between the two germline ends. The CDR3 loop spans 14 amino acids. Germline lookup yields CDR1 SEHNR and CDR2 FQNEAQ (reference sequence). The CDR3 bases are TGTGCCAGCACCCGCTTGGGGGGGCGTGAGACCCAGTACTTC. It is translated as CASTRLGGRETQYF. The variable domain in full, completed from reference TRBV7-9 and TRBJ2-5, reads DTGVSQNPRHKITKRGQNVTFRCDPISEHNRLYWYRQTLGQGPEFLTYFQNEAQLEKSRLLSDRFSAERPKGSFSTLEIQRTEQGDSAMYLCASTRLGGRETQYFGPGTRLLVL.

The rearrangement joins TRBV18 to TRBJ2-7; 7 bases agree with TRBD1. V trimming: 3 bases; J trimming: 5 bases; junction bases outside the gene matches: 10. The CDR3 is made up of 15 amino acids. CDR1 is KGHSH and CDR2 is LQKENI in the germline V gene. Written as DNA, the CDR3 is TGTGCCAGCTCACCTCTAAGACAGGGAGCCAACGAGCAGTACTTC. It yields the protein CASSPLRQGANEQYF.

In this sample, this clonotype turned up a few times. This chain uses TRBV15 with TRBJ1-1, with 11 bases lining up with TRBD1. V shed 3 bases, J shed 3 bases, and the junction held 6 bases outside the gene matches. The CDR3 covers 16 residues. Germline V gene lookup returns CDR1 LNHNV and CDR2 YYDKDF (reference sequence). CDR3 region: CATSRDRGRKDTEAFF. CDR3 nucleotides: TGTGCCACCAGCAGGGACAGGGGGCGTAAGGACACTGAAGCTTTCTTT.

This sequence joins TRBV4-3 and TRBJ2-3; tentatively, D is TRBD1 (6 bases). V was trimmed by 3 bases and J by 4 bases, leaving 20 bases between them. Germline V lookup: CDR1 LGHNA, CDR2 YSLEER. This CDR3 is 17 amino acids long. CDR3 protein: CASSHQTRTVVPDTQYF. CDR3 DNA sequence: TGCGCCAGCAGCCACCAAACCAGGACAGTGGTCCCAGATACGCAGTATTTT.

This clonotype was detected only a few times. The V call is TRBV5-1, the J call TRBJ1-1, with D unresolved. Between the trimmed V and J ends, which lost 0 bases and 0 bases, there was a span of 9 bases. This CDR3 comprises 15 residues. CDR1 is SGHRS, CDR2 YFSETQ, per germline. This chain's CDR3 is CASSLVSLMNTEAFF. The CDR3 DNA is TGCGCCAGCAGCTTGGTTTCCCTTATGAACACTGAAGCTTTCTTT.

CDR3 coding DNA: TGTGCCAGCAGTTCGAGGGGGGGCGGCACAGATACGCAGTATTTT. As protein: CASSSRGGGTDTQYF. The chain has TRBV27 and TRBJ2-3; possibly TRBD2 for D (7 bases). V dropped 4 bases and J dropped 1 base, with 12 bases sitting between them. CDR1 is MNHEY and CDR2 is SMNVEV in the germline V gene (reference sequence). This CDR3 spans 15 amino acids.

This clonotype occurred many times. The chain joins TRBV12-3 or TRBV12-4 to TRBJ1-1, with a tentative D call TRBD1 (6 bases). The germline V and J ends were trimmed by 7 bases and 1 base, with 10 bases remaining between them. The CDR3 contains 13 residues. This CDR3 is CASTEQGNTEAFF. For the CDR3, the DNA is TGTGCCAGCACCGAACAGGGGAACACTGAAGCTTTCTTT.

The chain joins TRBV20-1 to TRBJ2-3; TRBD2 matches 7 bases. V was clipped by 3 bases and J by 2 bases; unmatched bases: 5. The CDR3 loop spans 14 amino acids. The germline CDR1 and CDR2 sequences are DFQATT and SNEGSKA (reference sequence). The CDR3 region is CSASGGTTTDTQYF. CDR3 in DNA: TGCAGTGCTAGCGGTGGGACTACCACAGATACGCAGTATTTT.

The CDR3 nucleotides are TGTGCCAGCAGCCCAGGGAACTCCTACAATGAGCAGTTCTTC. It is translated as CASSPGNSYNEQFF. This chain uses TRBV7-9 with TRBJ2-1; tentative D call: TRBD1 (5 bases). This CDR3 is 14 amino acids long. In germline, CDR1 is SEHNR, CDR2 FQNEAQ (reference sequence). Trimming removed 5 bases from V and 0 bases from J, with 8 bases in between.

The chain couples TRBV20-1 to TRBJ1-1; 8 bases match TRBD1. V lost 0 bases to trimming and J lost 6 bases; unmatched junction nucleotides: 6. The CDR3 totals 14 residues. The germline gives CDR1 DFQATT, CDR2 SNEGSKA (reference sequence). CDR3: CSARERGTGAEAFF. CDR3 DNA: TGCAGTGCTAGAGAAAGGGGGACAGGAGCTGAAGCTTTCTTT.

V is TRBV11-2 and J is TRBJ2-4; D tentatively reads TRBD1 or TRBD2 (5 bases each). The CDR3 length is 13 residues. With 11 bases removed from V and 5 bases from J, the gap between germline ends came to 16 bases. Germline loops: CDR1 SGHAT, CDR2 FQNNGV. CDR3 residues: CAAGDGAENIQYF. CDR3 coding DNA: TGTGCCGCCGGGGACGGGGCCGAAAACATTCAGTACTTC.

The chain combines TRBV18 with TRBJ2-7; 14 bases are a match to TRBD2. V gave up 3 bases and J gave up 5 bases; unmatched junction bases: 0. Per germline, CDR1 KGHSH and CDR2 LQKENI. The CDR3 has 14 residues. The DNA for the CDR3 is TGTGCCAGCTCACCGACTAGCGGGGGGGACGAGCAGTACTTC. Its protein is CASSPTSGGDEQYF.

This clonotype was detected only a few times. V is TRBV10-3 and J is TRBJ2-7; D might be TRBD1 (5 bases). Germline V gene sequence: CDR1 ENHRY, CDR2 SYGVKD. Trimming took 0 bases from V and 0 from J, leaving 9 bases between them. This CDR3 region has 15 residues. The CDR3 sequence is CAISESDSFSYEQYV. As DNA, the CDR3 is TGTGCCATCAGTGAGTCTGACAGCTTCTCCTACGAGCAGTACGTC.

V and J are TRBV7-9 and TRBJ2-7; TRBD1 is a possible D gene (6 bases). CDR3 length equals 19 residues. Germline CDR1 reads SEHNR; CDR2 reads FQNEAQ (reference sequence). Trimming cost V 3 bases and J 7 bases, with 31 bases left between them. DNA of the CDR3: TGTGCCAGCAGCTTTAAGGGCGTGCGACATCTCGCACAGGGTCGGGAGCAGTACTTC. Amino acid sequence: CASSFKGVRHLAQGREQYF.

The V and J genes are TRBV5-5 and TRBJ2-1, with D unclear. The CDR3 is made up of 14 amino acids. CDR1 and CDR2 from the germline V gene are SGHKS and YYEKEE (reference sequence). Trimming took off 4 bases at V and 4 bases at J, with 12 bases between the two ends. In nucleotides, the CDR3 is TGTGCCAGCAGCCCCTCCCGCCCTTACAATGAGCAGTTCTTC. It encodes CASSPSRPYNEQFF.

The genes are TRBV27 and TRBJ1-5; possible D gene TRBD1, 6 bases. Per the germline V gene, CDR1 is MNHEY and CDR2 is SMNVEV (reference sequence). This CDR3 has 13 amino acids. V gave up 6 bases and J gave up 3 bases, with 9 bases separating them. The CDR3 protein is CASSDRSNQPQHF. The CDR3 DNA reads TGTGCCAGCAGCGACAGGTCCAATCAGCCCCAGCATTTT.

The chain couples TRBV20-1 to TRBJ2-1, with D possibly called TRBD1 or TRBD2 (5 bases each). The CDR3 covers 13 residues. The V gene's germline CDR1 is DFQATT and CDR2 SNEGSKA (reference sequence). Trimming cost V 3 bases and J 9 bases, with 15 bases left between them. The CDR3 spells CSASSQGRSEQFF. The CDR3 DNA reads TGCAGTGCTAGTAGTCAGGGACGGAGTGAGCAGTTCTTC.

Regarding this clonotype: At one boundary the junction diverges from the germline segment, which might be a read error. The CDR3 nucleotides read TGTGACAGCAGCTTAGTAGCAGGGTCCTATTCACCCCTCCACTTT. It specifies CDSSLVAGSYSPLHF. The chain uses TRBV7-9 and TRBJ1-6, with a weak D call TRBD1 (5 bases). CDR1 is SEHNR and CDR2 is FQNEAQ in the germline V gene (reference sequence). The CDR3 is made up of 15 amino acids.

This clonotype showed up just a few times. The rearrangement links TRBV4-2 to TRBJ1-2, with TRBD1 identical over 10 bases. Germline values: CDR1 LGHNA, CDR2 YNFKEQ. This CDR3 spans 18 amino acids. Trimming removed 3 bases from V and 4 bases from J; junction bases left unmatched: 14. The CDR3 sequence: CASSQGRTGGYYFYGYTF. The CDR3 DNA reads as TGTGCCAGCAGCCAGGGTCGGACAGGGGGTTATTACTTCTATGGCTACACCTTC.

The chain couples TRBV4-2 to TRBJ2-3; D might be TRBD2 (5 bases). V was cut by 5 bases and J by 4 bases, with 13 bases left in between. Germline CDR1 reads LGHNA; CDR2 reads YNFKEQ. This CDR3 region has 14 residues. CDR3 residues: CASSVRGGPDTQYF. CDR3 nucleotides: TGTGCCAGCAGCGTCCGGGGTGGCCCAGATACGCAGTATTTT.

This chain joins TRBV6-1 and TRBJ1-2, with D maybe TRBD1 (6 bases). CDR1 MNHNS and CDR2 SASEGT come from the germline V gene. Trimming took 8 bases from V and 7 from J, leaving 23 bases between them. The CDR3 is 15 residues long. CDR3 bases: TGTGCCAGCCCCCTCGCACTGACAGGATGGGGTGGCTACACCTTC. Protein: CASPLALTGWGGYTF.

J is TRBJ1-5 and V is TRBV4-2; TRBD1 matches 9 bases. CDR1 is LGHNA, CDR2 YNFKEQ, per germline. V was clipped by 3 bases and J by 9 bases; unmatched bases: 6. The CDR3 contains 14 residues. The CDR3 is CASSQPGQGGPQHF. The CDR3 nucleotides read TGTGCCAGCAGCCAGCCGGGACAGGGAGGGCCCCAGCATTTT.

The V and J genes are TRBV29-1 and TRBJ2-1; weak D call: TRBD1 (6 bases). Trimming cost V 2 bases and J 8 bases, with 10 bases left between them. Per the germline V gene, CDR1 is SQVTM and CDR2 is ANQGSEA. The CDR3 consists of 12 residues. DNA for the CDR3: TGCAGCGTTGAAAAACCAGGGGATGAGCAGTTCTTC. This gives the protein CSVEKPGDEQFF.

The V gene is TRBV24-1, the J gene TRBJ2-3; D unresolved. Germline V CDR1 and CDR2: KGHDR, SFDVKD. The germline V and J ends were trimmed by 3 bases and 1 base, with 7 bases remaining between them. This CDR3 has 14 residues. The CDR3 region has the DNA TGTGCCACCAGTGATATGGACGGCACAGATACGCAGTATTTT. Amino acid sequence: CATSDMDGTDTQYF.